A selection of T cell receptor beta chains follows, all from one sample in a study of T cell responses to AZD1222 COVID-19 vaccine. Only in-frame clones appear in the TCRdb table, and some are missing; sequencing was by immunoSEQ multiplex PCR. This table has 120,000 or so clones, around 84% appearing once. The sample here was peripheral blood, taken 28 days after the second AZD1222 dose. The receptor source for this set is an adult who received the AZD1222 COVID-19 vaccine. CDR3s include the opening cysteine and the closing phenylalanine or tryptophan. D genes are given only for firm matches. Size is omitted from some rows. Given values are once, few, many or a class for expanded clones.

TRBJ2-3 | TRBV28 | TRBD1 | NA | CASSLDRVWKDTQYF | TGTGCCAGCAGTTTAGACAGGGTGTGGAAAGATACGCAGTATTTT
TRBJ2-2 | TRBV3-1/TRBV3-2 | TRBD1 | few | CASRPGTDTGELFF | TGTGCCAGCAGACCCGGGACAGACACCGGGGAGCTGTTTTTT
TRBJ2-5 | TRBV3-1/TRBV3-2 | NA | NA | CASSEVKETQYF | TGTGCCAGCTCTGAGGTCAAAGAGACCCAGTACTTC
TRBJ2-3 | TRBV6-4 | NA | NA | CASSEGSASTQYF | TGTGCCAGCAGTGAGGGGTCCGCCAGTACGCAGTATTTT
TRBJ1-6 | TRBV28 | TRBD1 | NA | CASSLGDRDSPLHF | TGTGCCAGCAGTTTAGGGGACAGGGATTCACCCCTCCACTTT
TRBJ2-7 | TRBV27 | TRBD1 | NA | CASSPRTGGYEQYF | TGTGCCAGCAGTCCTCGGACAGGGGGCTACGAGCAGTACTTC
TRBJ1-4 | TRBV7-8 | NA | once | CASSITRLNEKLFF | TGTGCCAGCAGCATCACCCGACTGAATGAAAAACTGTTTTTT
TRBJ1-2 | TRBV10-3 | TRBD1 | NA | CAISESEQGAGGYTF | TGTGCCATCAGTGAGTCGGAACAGGGGGCCGGGGGCTACACCTTC
TRBJ2-5 | TRBV11-2 | TRBD1 | NA | CASSTQVPGQGTGETQYF | TGTGCCAGCAGCACACAGGTCCCGGGACAGGGAACGGGTGAGACCCAGTACTTC
TRBJ1-1 | TRBV10-3 | NA | NA | CAISESGRADTEAFF | TGTGCCATCAGTGAGTCTGGCAGGGCGGACACTGAAGCTTTCTTT